Described below is a single T cell receptor beta chain sequence and its context. Antigen specificity is unknown. The V end was cut by 5 bases, the J end by 1 base, with 28 bases between. The CDR3 consists of 20 residues. Germline values: CDR1 MNHEY, CDR2 SMNVEV (reference sequence). The data derive from a study of beta chain features in type 1 diabetes. The investigators reverse transcribed all of the isolated RNA, so they sequenced expressed TCRB transcripts. TCRdb keeps only in-frame clones here, not all; method: immunoSEQ multiplex PCR. The sample lists 130,000 to 150,000 clones, about 9.4% occurring once. The study, taken as a whole, reports: The study found that naive, central memory and Treg TCRB repertoires appeared more similar in patients than in healthy donors. A potential PCR bias toward shorter templates would be equal in patient and control samples.

CD4+ naive, central memory, regulatory and stem cell-like memory subsets were isolated by sorting on CD45RO/CCR7/CD25/CD127/CD95/CD27. The chain uses TRBV27 and TRBJ2-3; TRBD2 might be the D (7 bases). Input material: naive CD4+ T cells from blood. The source is a man between 18 and 29 years old in good health. CDR3 loop: CASSPETGWSGVGGTDTQYF. In nucleotides, the CDR3 is TGTGCCAGCAGTCCGGAGACAGGTTGGAGCGGGGTTGGTGGCACAGATACGCAGTATTTT.